A selection of T cell receptor beta chains follows, all from one sample in a study of neoadjuvant anti-PD-1 for oral cavity cancer. The table came from immunoSEQ multiplex PCR; TCRdb's copy has only in-frame clones and leaves some out. In the table there are about 8,000 clones, roughly three fifths of which are singletons. The specimen was PBMCs, collected after nivolumab (anti-PD-1) treatment. Receptors were obtained from a person between 35 and 79 years old with oral cavity squamous cell carcinoma. Both conserved end residues are part of each CDR3. A D gene is named only where the DNA matches it firmly. Some rows mark clone size as missing; the rest say once, few, many or name a class of expanded clone.

. | 16 | TRBJ2-7 | TRBD2 | TRBV7-2 | TGTGCCAGCAGCTTAGGGGTAGCGGGGAACTCCTACGAGCAGTACTTC | CASSLGVAGNSYEQYF
. | 12 | TRBJ1-5 | TRBD1 | TRBV29-1 | TGCAGCGTTGGGACAGGTAATCAGCCCCAGCATTTT | CSVGTGNQPQHF
. | 16 | TRBJ2-1 | . | TRBV7-2 | TGTGCCAGCAGCTTAGACCACAGAAGCTCCTACAATGAGCAGTTCTTC | CASSLDHRSSYNEQFF
few | 14 | TRBJ2-7 | . | TRBV10-2 | TGCGCCAGCAGTGAGGGCGGGACCCCCTACGAGCAGTACTTC | CASSEGGTPYEQYF
few | 17 | TRBJ1-6 | TRBD1 | TRBV28 | TGTGCCAGCAGTTTACTCCGGAGGACAGGGGACAATTCACCCCTCCACTTT | CASSLLRRTGDNSPLHF
. | 17 | TRBJ2-1 | TRBD1 | TRBV5-1 | TGCGCCAGCAGCACATACGGGACAGCGGACACAATAGGGGAGCAGTTCTTC | CASSTYGTADTIGEQFF
once | 13 | TRBJ2-1 | . | TRBV5-1 | TGCGGGCGCAGCTTGGGCCTCTACAATGAGCAGTTCTTC | CGRSLGLYNEQFF
. | 16 | TRBJ2-3 | TRBD2 | TRBV11-2 | TGTGCCAGCAGCCCTCGGGGTAGCGGGGGCGGGGGTACGCAGTATTTT | CASSPRGSGGGGTQYF
few | 14 | TRBJ1-3 | . | TRBV6-5 | TGTGCCAGCAGACGACGGGACGGTAGAAACACCATATATTTT | CASRRRDGRNTIYF
. | 15 | TRBJ1-1 | . | TRBV5-5 | TGTGCCAGCAGCCCATGGGGATATATGAACACTGAAGCTTTCTTT | CASSPWGYMNTEAFF
few | 13 | TRBJ2-7 | . | TRBV10-1 | TGCGCCAGCAGAATTCGGGGGTTTGACGAGCAGTACTTC | CASRIRGFDEQYF
few | 13 | TRBJ2-7 | TRBD1 | TRBV6-1 | TGTGCCAGCAGTGCGCGACAGGGAAGAGGACAGTACTTC | CASSARQGRGQYF
. | 14 | TRBJ2-7 | . | TRBV9 | TGTGCCAGCAGCGTAGGCAGACGCTCCTACGAGCAGTACTTC | CASSVGRRSYEQYF
. | 15 | TRBJ2-3 | . | TRBV11-2 | TGTGCCAGCAGCCCGCATAGCGGAGGCACAGATACGCAGTATTTT | CASSPHSGGTDTQYF
once | 16 | TRBJ1-2 | . | TRBV14 | TGTGCCAGCAGCCTTATCGGGACGGAACTACGCTATGGCTACACCTTC | CASSLIGTELRYGYTF
once | 14 | TRBJ1-1 | TRBD1 | TRBV7-9 | TGTGCCAGCAGCCAAGGACAGGGGGACACTGAAGCTTTCTTT | CASSQGQGDTEAFF
few | 18 | TRBJ1-5 | . | TRBV19 | TGTGCCAGTAGTATCACCATACAGGGTCCGGGGGCTAATCAGCCCCAGCATTTT | CASSITIQGPGANQPQHF
. | 14 | TRBJ2-5 | TRBD1 | TRBV6-1 | TGTGCCAGCAGTGTCGGGACAGGGAGAGAGACCCAGTACTTC | CASSVGTGRETQYF
. | 13 | TRBJ2-5 | . | TRBV18 | TGTGCCAGCTCACCCCAGGGAGCAGAGACCCAGTACTTC | CASSPQGAETQYF
. | 16 | TRBJ2-5 | TRBD2 | TRBV6-1 | TGTGCCAGCAGTGAAGCGGGGGGGACGGGGGTCGAGACCCAGTACTTC | CASSEAGGTGVETQYF
. | 14 | TRBJ2-1 | . | TRBV28 | TGTGCCAGCAGCCGGGAGGGGGCACTTGGTGAGCAGTTCTTC | CASSREGALGEQFF
. | 15 | TRBJ2-3 | . | TRBV7-2 | TGTGCCAGCAGCTGGAGGGGGACCTACACAGATACGCAGTATTTT | CASSWRGTYTDTQYF
. | 13 | TRBJ2-7 | . | TRBV18 | TGTGCCAGCTCACCGGGGACGAGGGACGAGCAGTACTTC | CASSPGTRDEQYF
. | 13 | TRBJ1-1 | . | TRBV30 | TGTGCCTGGACTTTGGAGCGGGACACTGAAGCTTTCTTT | CAWTLERDTEAFF
few | 17 | TRBJ2-3 | TRBD2 | TRBV5-4 | TGTGCCAGCAGCTTGGCGGGTAGCGGGTTTGGGGCAGATACGCAGTATTTT | CASSLAGSGFGADTQYF
. | 13 | TRBJ2-5 | . | TRBV27 | TGTGCCAGCAGTTTCTCGTCTTCGGGGGCCCAGTACTTC | CASSFSSSGAQYF
few | 14 | TRBJ1-1 | TRBD1 | TRBV2 | TGTGCCAGCAGCGTGGACAGGGGGTCGCCTGAAGCTTTCTTT | CASSVDRGSPEAFF
. | 11 | TRBJ1-2 | . | TRBV20-1 | TGCAGTGCTACAGGCGACCGTGGCTACACCTTC | CSATGDRGYTF
. | 12 | TRBJ1-1 | . | TRBV4-3 | TGCGCCAGCAGCCAAGGGAGGGCTGAAGCTTTCTTT | CASSQGRAEAFF
. | 14 | TRBJ2-1 | TRBD1 | TRBV10-3 | TGTGCCATCAACCGGGACAGGGGGAACAATGAGCAGTTCTTC | CAINRDRGNNEQFF
. | 19 | TRBJ1-5 | . | TRBV4-2 | TGTGCCAGCAGCCAATTAATAGAGGGGGGCGTGGGGGTAGGTCAGCCCCAGCATTTT | CASSQLIEGGVGVGQPQHF
. | 13 | TRBJ2-7 | . | TRBV6-1 | TGTGCCAGCAGTGATGGTCTGTACGACGAGCAGTACTTC | CASSDGLYDEQYF
. | 15 | TRBJ2-1 | TRBD1 | TRBV7-8 | TGTGCCAGCAGCTTTCGACAGGGCCTCGACAATGAGCAGTTCTTC | CASSFRQGLDNEQFF
. | 16 | TRBJ2-3 | . | TRBV13 | TGTGCCAGCAGCTTACGGGACCCAGATAGCACAGATACGCAGTATTTT | CASSLRDPDSTDTQYF
. | 14 | TRBJ1-5 | . | TRBV5-5 | TGTGCCAGCAGCTTAGGTTCCAGCAATCAGCCCCAGCATTTT | CASSLGSSNQPQHF
few | 15 | TRBJ1-6 | TRBD1 | TRBV5-6 | TGTGCCAGCAGCCCCCGGACAGGATATAATTCACCCCTCCACTTT | CASSPRTGYNSPLHF
. | 14 | TRBJ2-2 | . | TRBV19 | TGTGCCAGTTTCGGTGGGAGCGGAGCCGGGGAGCTGTTTTTT | CASFGGSGAGELFF
. | 13 | TRBJ1-1 | . | TRBV19 | TGTGCCAGTAGTTTGACAGTGAACACTGAAGCTTTCTTT | CASSLTVNTEAFF
. | 11 | TRBJ2-5 | . | TRBV2 | TGTGCCAGCAGTGAAAGAGAGACCCAGTACTTC | CASSERETQYF
once | 13 | TRBJ2-7 | . | TRBV5-1 | TGCGCCAGCAGCTTGCAGGAGTTCTACGAGCAGTACTTC | CASSLQEFYEQYF
. | 18 | TRBJ2-5 | TRBD2 | TRBV28 | TGTGCCAGCAGTTTCGTGACTAGCGGGGGGACCGGCCAAGAGACCCAGTACTTC | CASSFVTSGGTGQETQYF
. | 14 | TRBJ2-2 | . | TRBV4-3 | TGCGCCAGCAGCCAAGCGGCGAACACCGGGGAGCTGTTTTTT | CASSQAANTGELFF
. | 15 | TRBJ2-1 | TRBD1 | TRBV5-6 | TGTGCCAGCATAGTTGGACAGGGAGTTTACAATGAGCAGTTCTTC | CASIVGQGVYNEQFF
few | 12 | TRBJ1-2 | . | TRBV15 | TGTGCCACCAGCAGAGCTCCGTACGGCTACACCTTC | CATSRAPYGYTF
. | 13 | TRBJ1-4 | TRBD1 | TRBV6-6 | TGTGCCAGCATGGGACAGGGAATCCGAAAACTGTTTTTT | CASMGQGIRKLFF
. | 17 | TRBJ2-5 | TRBD1 | TRBV15 | TGTGCCACCAGCAGAGGGGGACAGGGCCCTCTCCCGGAGACCCAGTACTTC | CATSRGGQGPLPETQYF
. | 15 | TRBJ1-1 | TRBD1 | TRBV5-6 | TGTGCCAGCAGCTACCTGCGGGACAGGGTCACTGAAGCTTTCTTT | CASSYLRDRVTEAFF
. | 16 | TRBJ2-1 | TRBD2 | TRBV4-2 | TGTGCCAGCAGCCAAGATCGCGCGACTAGCGGGGGGAAGCAGTTCTTC | CASSQDRATSGGKQFF
. | 14 | TRBJ1-2 | TRBD1 | TRBV6-6 | TGTGCCAGCAGTTCTGGCCGGGACAGGGGTGACTACACCTTC | CASSSGRDRGDYTF
once | 16 | TRBJ2-4 | . | TRBV7-3 | TGTGCCAGCAGCCCCACCCCGGGAGCAGCCAAAAACATTCAGTACTTC | CASSPTPGAAKNIQYF
. | 15 | TRBJ2-3 | . | TRBV7-2 | TGTGCCAGCAGCTTTCACGGCGCTAGCACAGATACGCAGTATTTT | CASSFHGASTDTQYF
. | 15 | TRBJ2-1 | . | TRBV5-1 | TGCGCCAGCAGCTTACGGGAAAGCTCCTACAATGAGCAGTTCTTC | CASSLRESSYNEQFF
. | 16 | TRBJ1-1 | TRBD1 | TRBV7-9 | TGTGCCAGCAGCTCCAGGACAGGGAGGGTGATCACTGAAGCTTTCTTT | CASSSRTGRVITEAFF
. | 17 | TRBJ2-2 | TRBD2 | TRBV19 | TGTGCCAGTACCCCCGGGACTAGCGGGTCGAACACCGGGGAGCTGTTTTTT | CASTPGTSGSNTGELFF
. | 12 | TRBJ1-1 | . | TRBV9 | TGTGCCAGCAGCCAAGCGAACACTGAAGCTTTCTTT | CASSQANTEAFF